This T cell receptor beta chain is drawn from a study of blood T cell repertoires in COVID-19. Only in-frame clones appear in the TCRdb table, and some are missing; sequencing was by immunoSEQ multiplex PCR. The repertoire holds more than 300,000 clones, with about 89% as singletons. The CDR3 contains 14 residues. The ends lost 6 bases at V and 7 bases at J; junction bases unmatched: 7. Germline values: CDR1 MNHNY, CDR2 SVGAGI (reference sequence). The sequence derives from a young woman with COVID-19, enrolled during active disease. The chain couples TRBV6-6 to TRBJ2-1; TRBD2 matches 9 bases. Source material: peripheral blood. CDR3 in DNA: TGTGCCAGCAGGGTTAGCGGGAGAGGGAATGAGCAGTTCTTC. It yields the protein CASRVSGRGNEQFF.